This is a list of T cell receptor beta chains from one sample in a study of T-cell memory formation after mild COVID-19. TCRdb re-called the 5' RACE reads through MiXCR, storing one row per CDR3 protein. The sample includes around 110,000 distinct CDR3 sequences, about a sixth of them seen just once. The specimen sequenced was PBMCs or a T cell subset sorted from them (not recorded which). The source is an adult woman who had mild COVID-19 (a few samples of this study predate the infection). Cell type and time point are not known. Each CDR3 is given without its conserved first and last residue.

V gene: TRBV29-1; J gene: TRBJ2-3; CDR3 protein: SVEPFTGTIPDTQY
V gene: TRBV18; J gene: TRBJ1-1; CDR3 protein: ASSPPPVGRDVTEAF
V gene: TRBV29-1; J gene: TRBJ2-3; CDR3 protein: SVLQGEATDTQY
V gene: TRBV20-1; J gene: TRBJ1-1; CDR3 protein: SAGGQAPGTF
V gene: TRBV9; J gene: TRBJ1-1; CDR3 protein: ASSVGGSGGREAF
V gene: TRBV11-2; J gene: TRBJ1-4; CDR3 protein: ASSFDPPSEKLF
V gene: TRBV5-1; J gene: TRBJ1-1; CDR3 protein: ASSLLERNTEAF
V gene: TRBV9; J gene: TRBJ2-1; CDR3 protein: ASSVGDGNEQF
V gene: TRBV24-1; J gene: TRBJ2-3; CDR3 protein: ATSDLTSGPGTQY
V gene: TRBV9; J gene: TRBJ2-1; CDR3 protein: ASSVPGENEQF
V gene: TRBV11-1; J gene: TRBJ1-1; CDR3 protein: ASSLKVTGTEAF
V gene: TRBV5-1; J gene: TRBJ2-5; CDR3 protein: ASSLARGPQETQY
V gene: TRBV25-1; J gene: TRBJ2-5; CDR3 protein: ASSDAGSRSETQY
V gene: TRBV7-9; J gene: TRBJ2-1; CDR3 protein: ATPDRGSVGGSSYNEQF
V gene: TRBV5-1; J gene: TRBJ2-1; CDR3 protein: ASSLVGVDDEQF
V gene: TRBV15; J gene: TRBJ2-5; CDR3 protein: ATSRVGPPQETQY
V gene: TRBV4-1; J gene: TRBJ2-7; CDR3 protein: ASSQSEGLGSYEQY
V gene: TRBV12-3/TRBV12-4; J gene: TRBJ1-2; CDR3 protein: ASSPFKGVWGYT
V gene: TRBV5-4; J gene: TRBJ2-6; CDR3 protein: ASSFDSSASGANVLT
V gene: TRBV4-1; J gene: TRBJ2-5; CDR3 protein: ASSQGTGEETQY
V gene: TRBV20-1; J gene: TRBJ2-3; CDR3 protein: SARTSGTDTQY
V gene: TRBV6-5; J gene: TRBJ2-7; CDR3 protein: ASSSRTGRVYEQY
V gene: TRBV20-1; J gene: TRBJ2-3; CDR3 protein: SGGRSTDTQY
V gene: TRBV6-1; J gene: TRBJ1-1; CDR3 protein: ASSDAGGSTEAF
V gene: TRBV18; J gene: TRBJ2-1; CDR3 protein: ASSPATGAANEQF
V gene: TRBV4-1; J gene: TRBJ2-1; CDR3 protein: ASSDLLSNADEQF
V gene: TRBV15; J gene: TRBJ2-1; CDR3 protein: ATSGPGAGEKREQF
V gene: TRBV30; J gene: TRBJ2-7; CDR3 protein: AWSWGQPLGEQY
V gene: TRBV5-1; J gene: TRBJ2-1; CDR3 protein: ASSLAMKPEQF
V gene: TRBV12-3/TRBV12-4; J gene: TRBJ2-2; CDR3 protein: ASTTGPYLNTGELF
V gene: TRBV7-9; J gene: TRBJ1-5; CDR3 protein: ASSHGLNQPQH
V gene: TRBV21-1; J gene: TRBJ1-1; CDR3 protein: ASPVFDRGNGAF